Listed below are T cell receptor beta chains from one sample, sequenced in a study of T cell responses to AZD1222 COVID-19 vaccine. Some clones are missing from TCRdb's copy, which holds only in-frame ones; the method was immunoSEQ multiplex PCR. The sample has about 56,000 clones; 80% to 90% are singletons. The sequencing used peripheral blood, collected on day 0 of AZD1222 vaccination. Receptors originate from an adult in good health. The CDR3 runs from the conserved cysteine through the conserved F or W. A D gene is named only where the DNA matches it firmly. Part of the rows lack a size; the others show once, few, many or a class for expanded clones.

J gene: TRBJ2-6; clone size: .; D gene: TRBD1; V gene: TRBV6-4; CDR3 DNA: TGTGCCAGCAGTGATACAGGGGGCTCTGGGGCCAACGTCCTGACTTTC; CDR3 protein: CASSDTGGSGANVLTF
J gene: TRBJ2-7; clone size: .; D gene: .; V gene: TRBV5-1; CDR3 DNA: TGCGCCAGCAGCTTGGATCCCGTCTCCTACGAGCAGTACTTC; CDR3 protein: CASSLDPVSYEQYF
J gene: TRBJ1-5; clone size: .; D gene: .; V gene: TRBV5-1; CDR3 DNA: TGCGCCAGCAGTTTTGGGACCGATCAGCCCCAGCATTTT; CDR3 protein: CASSFGTDQPQHF
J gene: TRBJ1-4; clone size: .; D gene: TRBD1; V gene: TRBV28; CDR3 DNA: TGTGCCAGCAGTCAGACAGGGATAGGTGAAAAACTGTTTTTT; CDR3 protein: CASSQTGIGEKLFF
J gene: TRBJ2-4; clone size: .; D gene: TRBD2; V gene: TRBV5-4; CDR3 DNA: TGTGCCAGCAGCCCCAGCGGGGGGACCACCTTAGCCAAAAACATTCAGTACTTC; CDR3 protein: CASSPSGGTTLAKNIQYF
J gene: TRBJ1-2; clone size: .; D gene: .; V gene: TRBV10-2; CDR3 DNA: TGCGCCACCAGCTGGGGGGAGGAAGACTATGGCTACACCTTC; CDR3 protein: CATSWGEEDYGYTF
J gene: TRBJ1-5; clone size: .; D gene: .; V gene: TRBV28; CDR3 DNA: TGTGCCAGCCAACAGCTACCAGGGAATCAGCCCCAGCATTTT; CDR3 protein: CASQQLPGNQPQHF
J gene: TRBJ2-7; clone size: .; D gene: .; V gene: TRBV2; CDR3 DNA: TGTGCCAGCATATCGGGGGGCACCTACGAGCAGTACTTC; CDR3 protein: CASISGGTYEQYF
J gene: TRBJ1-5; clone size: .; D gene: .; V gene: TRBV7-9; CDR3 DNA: TGTGCCAGCAGCGGCGGTTCGTCAGGGAGTAGCAATCAGCCCCAGCATTTT; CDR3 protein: CASSGGSSGSSNQPQHF
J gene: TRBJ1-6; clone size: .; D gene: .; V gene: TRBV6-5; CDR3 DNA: TGTGCCAGCAGTTACACAGGGATCTATAATTCACCCCTCCACTTT; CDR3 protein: CASSYTGIYNSPLHF
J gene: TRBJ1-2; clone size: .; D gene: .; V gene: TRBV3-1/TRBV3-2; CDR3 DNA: TGTGCCAGCAGCCAAGACCGGGCCTCGCGTGGCTACACCTTC; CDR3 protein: CASSQDRASRGYTF
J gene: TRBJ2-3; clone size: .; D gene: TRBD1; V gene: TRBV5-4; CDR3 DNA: TGTGCCAGCAGCTGGGAAGGGGGCGGCACAGATACGCAGTATTTT; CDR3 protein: CASSWEGGGTDTQYF
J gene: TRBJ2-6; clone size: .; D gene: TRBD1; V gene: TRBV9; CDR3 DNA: TGTGCCAGCAGCGTTCTTATAACAGGGGAGGTCCTGACTTTC; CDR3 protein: CASSVLITGEVLTF
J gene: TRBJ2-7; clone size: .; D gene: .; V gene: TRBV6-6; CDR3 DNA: TGTGCCAGCAGTTACTCCCACGTGGGAACCTACGAGCAGTACTTC; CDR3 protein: CASSYSHVGTYEQYF
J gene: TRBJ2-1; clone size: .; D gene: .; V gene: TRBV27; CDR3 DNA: TGTGCCAGCAGTAAGACCTCCAATGAGCAGTTCTTC; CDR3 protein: CASSKTSNEQFF
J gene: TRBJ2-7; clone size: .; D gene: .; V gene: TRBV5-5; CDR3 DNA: TGTGCCAGCAGCTTGGCCGGGGGCGAGCAGTACTTC; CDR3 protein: CASSLAGGEQYF
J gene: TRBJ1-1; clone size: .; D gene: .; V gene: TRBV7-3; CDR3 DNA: TGTGCCAGCAGCTTAACTGGGGTAACTGAAGCTTTCTTT; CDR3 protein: CASSLTGVTEAFF
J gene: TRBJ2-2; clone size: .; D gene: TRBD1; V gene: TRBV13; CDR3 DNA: TGTGCCAGCAGCTTAGGGCCCACAGGGGGCCCCGGGGAGCTGTTTTTT; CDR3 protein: CASSLGPTGGPGELFF
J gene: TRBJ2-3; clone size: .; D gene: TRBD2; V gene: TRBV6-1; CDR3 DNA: TGTGCCAGCAGTGAAGGACTAGCCACAGATACGCAGTATTTT; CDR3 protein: CASSEGLATDTQYF
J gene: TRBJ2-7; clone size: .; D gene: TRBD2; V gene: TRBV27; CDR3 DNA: TGTGCCAGCAGTTTATCGGGGTTAGCGGGGGGCTACGAGCAGTACTTC; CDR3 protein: CASSLSGLAGGYEQYF
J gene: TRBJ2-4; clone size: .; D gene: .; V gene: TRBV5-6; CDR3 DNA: TGTGCCAGCAGCTTTTCAGGGAACAAAAACATTCAGTACTTC; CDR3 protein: CASSFSGNKNIQYF
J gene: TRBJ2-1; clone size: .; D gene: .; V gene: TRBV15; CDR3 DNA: TGTGCCACCAGCCCAGGGACCCAGGTCGATGAGCAGTTCTTC; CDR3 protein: CATSPGTQVDEQFF
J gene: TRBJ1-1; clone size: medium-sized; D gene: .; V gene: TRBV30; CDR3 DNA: TGTGCCTGGAGTGCTCAAACTGAAGCTTTCTTT; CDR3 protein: CAWSAQTEAFF
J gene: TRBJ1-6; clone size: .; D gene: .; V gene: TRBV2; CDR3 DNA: TGTGCCAGCAGTGAAACAAGAGGGAATTCACCCCTCCACTTT; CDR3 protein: CASSETRGNSPLHF
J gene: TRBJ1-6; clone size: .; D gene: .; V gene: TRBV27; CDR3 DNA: TGTGCCAGCAGAGAAAACAGGGACGGTTCACCCCTCCACTTT; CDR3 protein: CASRENRDGSPLHF